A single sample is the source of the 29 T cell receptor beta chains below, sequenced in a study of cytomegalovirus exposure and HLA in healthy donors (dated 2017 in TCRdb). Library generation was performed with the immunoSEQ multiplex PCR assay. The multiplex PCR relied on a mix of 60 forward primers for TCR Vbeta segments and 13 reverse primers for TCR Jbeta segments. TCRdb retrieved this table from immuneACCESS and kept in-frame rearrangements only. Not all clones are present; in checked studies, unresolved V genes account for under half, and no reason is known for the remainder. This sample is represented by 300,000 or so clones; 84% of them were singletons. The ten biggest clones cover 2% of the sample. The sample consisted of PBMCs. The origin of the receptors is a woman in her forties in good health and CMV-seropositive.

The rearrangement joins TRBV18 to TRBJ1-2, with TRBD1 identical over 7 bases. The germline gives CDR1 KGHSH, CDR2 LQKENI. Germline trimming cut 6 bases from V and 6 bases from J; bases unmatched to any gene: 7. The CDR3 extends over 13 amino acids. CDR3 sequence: CASSRQGGDGYTF. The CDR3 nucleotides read TGTGCCAGCTCCCGACAGGGAGGAGATGGCTACACCTTC.

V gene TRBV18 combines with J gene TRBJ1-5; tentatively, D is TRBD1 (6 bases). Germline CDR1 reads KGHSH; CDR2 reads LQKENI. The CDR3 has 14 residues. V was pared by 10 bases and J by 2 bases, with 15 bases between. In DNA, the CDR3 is TGTGCCACCTGGGGGGGCGAGGGCAATCAGCCCCAGCATTTT. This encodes CATWGGEGNQPQHF.

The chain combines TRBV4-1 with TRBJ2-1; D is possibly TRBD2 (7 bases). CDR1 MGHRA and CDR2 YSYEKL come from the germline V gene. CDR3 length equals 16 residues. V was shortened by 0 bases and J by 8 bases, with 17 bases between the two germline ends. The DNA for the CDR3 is TGCGCCAGCAGCCAAGAAAGGGGGGGGCGATACGATGAGCAGTTCTTC. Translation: CASSQERGGRYDEQFF.

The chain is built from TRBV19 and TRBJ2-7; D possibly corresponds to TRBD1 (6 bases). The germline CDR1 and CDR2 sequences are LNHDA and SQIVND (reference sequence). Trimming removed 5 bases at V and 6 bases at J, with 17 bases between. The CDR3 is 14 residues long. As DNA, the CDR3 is TGTGCCAGTAGTTTAACAGGGCAAGCAGGCGAGCAGTACTTC. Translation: CASSLTGQAGEQYF. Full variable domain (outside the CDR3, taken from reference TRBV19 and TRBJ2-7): DGGITQSPKYLFRKEGQNVTLSCEQNLNHDAMYWYRQDPGQGLRLIYYSQIVNDFQKGDIAEGYSVSREKKESFPLTVTSAQKNPTAFYLCASSLTGQAGEQYFGPGTRLTVT.

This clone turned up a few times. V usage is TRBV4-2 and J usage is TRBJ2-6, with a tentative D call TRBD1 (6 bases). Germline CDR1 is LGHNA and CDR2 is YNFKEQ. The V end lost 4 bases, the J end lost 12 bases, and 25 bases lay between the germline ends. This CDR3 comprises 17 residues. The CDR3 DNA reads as TGTGCCAGCAGCCCCCTTACACTGTACAGGGATGGTAGCGTCCTGACTTTC. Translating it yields CASSPLTLYRDGSVLTF.

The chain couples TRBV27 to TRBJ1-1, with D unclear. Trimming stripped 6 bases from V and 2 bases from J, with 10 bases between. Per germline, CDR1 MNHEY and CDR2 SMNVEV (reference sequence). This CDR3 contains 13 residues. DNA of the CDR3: TGTGCCAGCAGCCGAGGAGGAAACACTGAAGCTTTCTTT. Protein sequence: CASSRGGNTEAFF.

Here the CDR3 reads CASSPTPGQINTEAFF. The CDR3 nucleotides are TGTGCCAGCAGTCCAACCCCGGGACAGATTAACACTGAAGCTTTCTTT. This chain connects TRBV27 to TRBJ1-1; TRBD1 matches at 7 bases. The germline gives CDR1 MNHEY, CDR2 SMNVEV (reference sequence). The CDR3 sequence is 16 residues long. With V trimmed by 5 bases and J by 2 bases, 11 bases remained unmatched.

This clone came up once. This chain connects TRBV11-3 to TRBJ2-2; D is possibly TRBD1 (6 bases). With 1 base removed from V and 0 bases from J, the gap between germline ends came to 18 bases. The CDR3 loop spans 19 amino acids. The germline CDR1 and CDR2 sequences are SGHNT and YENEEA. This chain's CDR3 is CASSLAGRTEWTNTGELFF. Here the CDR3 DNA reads TGTGCCAGCAGCTTAGCCGGAAGGACAGAATGGACGAACACCGGGGAGCTGTTTTTT.

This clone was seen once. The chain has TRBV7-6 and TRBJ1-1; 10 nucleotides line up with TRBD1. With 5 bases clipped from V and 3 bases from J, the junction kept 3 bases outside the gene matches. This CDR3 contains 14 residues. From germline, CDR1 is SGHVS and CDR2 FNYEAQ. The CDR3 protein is CASSTGQGDTEAFF. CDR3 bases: TGTGCCAGCAGCACCGGACAGGGGGACACTGAAGCTTTCTTT.

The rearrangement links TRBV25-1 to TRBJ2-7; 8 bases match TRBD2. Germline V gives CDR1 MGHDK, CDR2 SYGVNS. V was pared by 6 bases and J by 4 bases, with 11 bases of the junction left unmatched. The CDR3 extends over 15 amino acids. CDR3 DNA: TGTGCCAGCAGCGAAGGCGGGGGGCATTGGTACGAGCAGTACTTC. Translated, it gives CASSEGGGHWYEQYF.

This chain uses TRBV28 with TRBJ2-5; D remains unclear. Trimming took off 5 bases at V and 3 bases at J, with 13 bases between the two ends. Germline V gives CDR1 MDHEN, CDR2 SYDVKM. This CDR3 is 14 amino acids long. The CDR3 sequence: CASSGQNLEETQYF. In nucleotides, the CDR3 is TGTGCCAGCAGTGGTCAGAACCTCGAAGAGACCCAGTACTTC.

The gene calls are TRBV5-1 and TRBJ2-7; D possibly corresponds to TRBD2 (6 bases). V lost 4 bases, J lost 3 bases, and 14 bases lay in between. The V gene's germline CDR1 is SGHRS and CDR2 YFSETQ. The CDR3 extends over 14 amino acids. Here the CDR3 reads CASSPGTANYEQYF. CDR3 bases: TGCGCCAGCAGCCCCGGGACTGCCAACTACGAGCAGTACTTC.

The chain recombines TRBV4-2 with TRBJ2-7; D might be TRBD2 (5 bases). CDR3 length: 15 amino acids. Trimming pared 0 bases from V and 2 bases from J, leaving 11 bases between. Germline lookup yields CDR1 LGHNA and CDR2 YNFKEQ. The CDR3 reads CASSQEEGSAYEQYF. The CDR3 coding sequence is TGTGCCAGCAGCCAAGAGGAAGGGAGCGCCTACGAGCAGTACTTC.

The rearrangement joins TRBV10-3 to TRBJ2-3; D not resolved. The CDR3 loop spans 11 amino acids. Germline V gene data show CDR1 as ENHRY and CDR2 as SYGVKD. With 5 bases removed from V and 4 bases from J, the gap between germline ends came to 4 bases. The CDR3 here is CAISPSDTQYF. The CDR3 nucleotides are TGTGCCATCAGTCCATCAGATACGCAGTATTTT.

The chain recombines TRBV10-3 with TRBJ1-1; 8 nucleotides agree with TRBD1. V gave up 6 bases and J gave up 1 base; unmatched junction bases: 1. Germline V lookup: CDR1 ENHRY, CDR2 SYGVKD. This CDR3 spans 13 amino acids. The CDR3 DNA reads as TGTGCCATCAGGGGGACAGGGAACACTGAAGCTTTCTTT. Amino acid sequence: CAIRGTGNTEAFF.

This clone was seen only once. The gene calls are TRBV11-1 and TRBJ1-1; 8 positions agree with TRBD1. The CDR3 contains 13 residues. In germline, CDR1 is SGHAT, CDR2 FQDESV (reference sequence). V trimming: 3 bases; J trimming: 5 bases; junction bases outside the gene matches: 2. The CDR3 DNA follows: TGTGCCAGCAGCTTTAGACAGGGGACTGAAGCTTTCTTT. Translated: CASSFRQGTEAFF.

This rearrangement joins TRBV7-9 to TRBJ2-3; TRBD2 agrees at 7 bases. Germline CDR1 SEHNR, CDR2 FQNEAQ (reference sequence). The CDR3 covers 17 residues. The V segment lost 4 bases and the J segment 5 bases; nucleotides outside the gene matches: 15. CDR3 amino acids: CASSSPPGAGAGDTQYF. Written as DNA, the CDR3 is TGTGCCAGCAGCTCCCCGCCAGGCGCGGGAGCTGGAGATACGCAGTATTTT.

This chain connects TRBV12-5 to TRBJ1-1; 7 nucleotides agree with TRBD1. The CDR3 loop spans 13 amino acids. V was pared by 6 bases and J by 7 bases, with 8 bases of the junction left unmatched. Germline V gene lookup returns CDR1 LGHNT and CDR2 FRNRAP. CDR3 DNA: TGTGCTAGTGGCTATTACGGGACAGATGAAGCTTTCTTT. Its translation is CASGYYGTDEAFF.

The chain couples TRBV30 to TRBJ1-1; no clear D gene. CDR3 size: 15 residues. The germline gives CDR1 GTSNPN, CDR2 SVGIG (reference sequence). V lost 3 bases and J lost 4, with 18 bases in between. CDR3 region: CAWSASAQAGTEAFF. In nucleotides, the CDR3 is TGTGCCTGGAGCGCAAGCGCTCAGGCGGGCACTGAAGCTTTCTTT. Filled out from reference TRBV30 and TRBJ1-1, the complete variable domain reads SQTIHQWPATLVQPVGSPLSLECTVEGTSNPNLYWYRQAAGRGLQLLFYSVGIGQISSEVPQNLSASRPQDRQFILSSKKLLLSDSGFYLCAWSASAQAGTEAFFGQGTRLTVV.

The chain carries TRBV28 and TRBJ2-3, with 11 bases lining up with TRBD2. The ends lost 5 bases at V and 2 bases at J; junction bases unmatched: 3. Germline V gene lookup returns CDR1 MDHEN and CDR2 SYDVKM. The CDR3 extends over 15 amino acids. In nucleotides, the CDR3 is TGTGCCAGCAGTCGGACTAGCGGGTTCACAGATACGCAGTATTTT. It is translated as CASSRTSGFTDTQYF. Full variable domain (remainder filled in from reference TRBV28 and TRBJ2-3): DVKVTQSSRYLVKRTGEKVFLECVQDMDHENMFWYRQDPGLGLRLIYFSYDVKMKEKGDIPEGYSVSREKKERFSLILESASTNQTSMYLCASSRTSGFTDTQYFGPGTRLTVL.

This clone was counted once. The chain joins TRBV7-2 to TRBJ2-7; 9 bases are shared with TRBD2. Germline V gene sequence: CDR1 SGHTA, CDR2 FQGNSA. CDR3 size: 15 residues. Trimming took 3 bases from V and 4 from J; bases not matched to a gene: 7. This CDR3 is CASSFHSGSVYEQYF. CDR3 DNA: TGTGCCAGCAGCTTTCATAGCGGGAGTGTGTACGAGCAGTACTTC.

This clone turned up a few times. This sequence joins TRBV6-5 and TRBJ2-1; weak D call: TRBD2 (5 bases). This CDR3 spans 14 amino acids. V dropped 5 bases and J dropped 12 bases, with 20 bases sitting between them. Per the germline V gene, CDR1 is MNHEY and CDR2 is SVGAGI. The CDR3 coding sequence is TGTGCCAGCAGTCTCGGGGTCCCCCTGAAGGGGCAGTTCTTC. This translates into CASSLGVPLKGQFF.

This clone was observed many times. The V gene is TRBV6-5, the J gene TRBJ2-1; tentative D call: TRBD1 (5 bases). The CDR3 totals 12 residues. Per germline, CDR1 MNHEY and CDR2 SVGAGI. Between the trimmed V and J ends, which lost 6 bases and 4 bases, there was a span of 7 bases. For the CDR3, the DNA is TGTGCCAGCAGCTCAGGGTACAATGAGCAGTTCTTC. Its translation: CASSSGYNEQFF.

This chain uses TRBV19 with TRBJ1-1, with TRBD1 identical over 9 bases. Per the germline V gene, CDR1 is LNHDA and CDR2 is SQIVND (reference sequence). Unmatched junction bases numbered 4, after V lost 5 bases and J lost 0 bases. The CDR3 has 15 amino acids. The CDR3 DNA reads TGTGCCAGTAGTCCCTGGACAGGGGTGAACACTGAAGCTTTCTTT. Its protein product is CASSPWTGVNTEAFF.

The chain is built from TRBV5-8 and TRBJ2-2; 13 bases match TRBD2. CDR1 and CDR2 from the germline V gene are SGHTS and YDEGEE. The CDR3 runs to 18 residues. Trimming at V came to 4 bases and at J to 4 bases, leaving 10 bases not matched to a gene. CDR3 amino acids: CASSPELAGGPGTGELFF. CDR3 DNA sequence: TGTGCCAGCAGCCCCGAACTAGCGGGAGGGCCGGGCACCGGGGAGCTGTTTTTT.

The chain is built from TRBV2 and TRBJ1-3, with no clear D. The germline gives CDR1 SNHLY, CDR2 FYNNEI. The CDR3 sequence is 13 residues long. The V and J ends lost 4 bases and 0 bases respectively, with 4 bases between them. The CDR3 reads CASSVNSGNTIYF. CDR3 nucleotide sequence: TGTGCCAGCAGTGTTAACTCTGGAAACACCATATATTTT. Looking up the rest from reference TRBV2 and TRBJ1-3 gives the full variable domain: EPEVTQTPSHQVTQMGQEVILRCVPISNHLYFYWYRQILGQKVEFLVSFYNNEISEKSEIFDDQFSVERPDGSNFTLKIRSTKLEDSAMYFCASSVNSGNTIYFGEGSWLTVV.

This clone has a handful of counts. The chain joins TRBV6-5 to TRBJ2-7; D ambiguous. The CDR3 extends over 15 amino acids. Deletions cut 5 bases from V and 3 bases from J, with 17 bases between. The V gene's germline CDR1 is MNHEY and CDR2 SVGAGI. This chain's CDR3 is CASSPTQAGLYEQYF. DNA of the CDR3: TGTGCCAGCAGTCCGACACAAGCTGGTCTCTACGAGCAGTACTTC.

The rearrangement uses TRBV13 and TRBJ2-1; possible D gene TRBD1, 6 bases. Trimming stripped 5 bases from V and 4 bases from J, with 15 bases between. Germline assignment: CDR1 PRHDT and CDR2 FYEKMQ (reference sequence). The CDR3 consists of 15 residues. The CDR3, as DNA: TGTGCCAGCAGCCTTGACAGGACGATATACAATGAGCAGTTCTTC. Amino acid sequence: CASSLDRTIYNEQFF.

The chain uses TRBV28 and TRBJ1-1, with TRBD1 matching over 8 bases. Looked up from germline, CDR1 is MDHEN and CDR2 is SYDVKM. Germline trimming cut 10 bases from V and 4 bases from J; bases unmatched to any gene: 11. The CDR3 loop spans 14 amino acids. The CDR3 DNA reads TGTGCCATTCTCCCGGACAGGGTGGGCACTGAAGCTTTCTTT. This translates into CAILPDRVGTEAFF.